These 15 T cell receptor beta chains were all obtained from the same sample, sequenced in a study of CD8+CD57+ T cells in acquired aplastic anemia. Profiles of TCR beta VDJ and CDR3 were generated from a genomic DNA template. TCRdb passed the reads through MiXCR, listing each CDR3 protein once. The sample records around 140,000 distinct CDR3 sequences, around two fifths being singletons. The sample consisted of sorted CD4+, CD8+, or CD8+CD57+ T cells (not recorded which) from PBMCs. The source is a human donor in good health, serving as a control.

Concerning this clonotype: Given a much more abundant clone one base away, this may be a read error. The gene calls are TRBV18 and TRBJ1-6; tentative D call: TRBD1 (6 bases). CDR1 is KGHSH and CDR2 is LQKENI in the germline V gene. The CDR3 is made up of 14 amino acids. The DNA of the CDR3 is TGTGCCAGCTTACCAAACAGGGATGATTCACCCCTCCACTTT. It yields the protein CASLPNRDDSPLHF.

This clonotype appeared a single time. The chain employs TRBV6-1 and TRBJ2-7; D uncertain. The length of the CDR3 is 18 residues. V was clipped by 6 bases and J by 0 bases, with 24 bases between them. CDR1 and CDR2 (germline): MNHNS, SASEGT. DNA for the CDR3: TGTGCCAGCAGCCACCGGGCCCTGAGTACTATTGGCTCCTACGAGCAGTACTTC. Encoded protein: CASSHRALSTIGSYEQYF.

Written as DNA, the CDR3 is TGTGCCAGCAGGTCGACCGGGGAAGGTGTACACGAGCAGTACTTC. It yields the protein CASRSTGEGVHEQYF. The rearrangement joins TRBV12-3 or TRBV12-4 to TRBJ2-7; tentatively, D is TRBD2 (5 bases). V shed 6 bases and J shed 5 bases, with 20 bases lying between them. This CDR3 comprises 15 residues.

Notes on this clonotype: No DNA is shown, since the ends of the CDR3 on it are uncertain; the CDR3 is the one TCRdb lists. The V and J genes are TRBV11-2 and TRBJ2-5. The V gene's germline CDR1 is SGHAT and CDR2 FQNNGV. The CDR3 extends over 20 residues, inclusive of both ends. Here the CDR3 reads CASSLGSVAGYTFGSGTQYF.

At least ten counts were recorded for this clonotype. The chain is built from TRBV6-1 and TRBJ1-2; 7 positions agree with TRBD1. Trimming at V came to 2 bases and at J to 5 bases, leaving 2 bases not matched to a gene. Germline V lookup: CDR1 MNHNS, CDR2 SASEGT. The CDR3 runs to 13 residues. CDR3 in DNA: TGTGCCAGCAGTGAAACAGGGGTTTATGGCTACACCTTC. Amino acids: CASSETGVYGYTF.

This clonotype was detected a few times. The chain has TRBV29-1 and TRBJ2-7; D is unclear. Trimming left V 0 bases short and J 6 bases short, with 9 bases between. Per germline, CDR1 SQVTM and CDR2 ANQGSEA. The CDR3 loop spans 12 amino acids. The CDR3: CSVEDAGLEQYF. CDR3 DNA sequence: TGCAGCGTTGAAGATGCAGGTCTCGAGCAGTACTTC.

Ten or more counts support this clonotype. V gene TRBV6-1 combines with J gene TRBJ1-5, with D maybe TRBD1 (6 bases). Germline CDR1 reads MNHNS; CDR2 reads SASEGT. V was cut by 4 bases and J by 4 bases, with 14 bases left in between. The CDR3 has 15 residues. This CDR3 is CASSVSGQNNQPQHF. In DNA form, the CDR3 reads TGTGCCAGCAGTGTTTCGGGACAAAATAATCAGCCCCAGCATTTT.

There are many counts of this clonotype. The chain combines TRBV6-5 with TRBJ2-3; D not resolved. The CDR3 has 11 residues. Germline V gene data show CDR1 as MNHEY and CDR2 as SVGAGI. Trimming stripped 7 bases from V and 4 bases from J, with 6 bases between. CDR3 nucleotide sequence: TGTGCCAGCATAGGCTCAGATACGCAGTATTTT. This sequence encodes CASIGSDTQYF.

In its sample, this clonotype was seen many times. For the CDR3, the DNA is TGCGCCAGCAGACGTGACAGGGGTAGTTCCTACGAGCAGTACTTC. As protein: CASRRDRGSSYEQYF. The genes are TRBV5-1 and TRBJ2-7, with 8 bases lining up with TRBD1. Unmatched junction bases numbered 8, after V lost 5 bases and J lost 1 base. This CDR3 is 15 amino acids long. Germline CDR1 reads SGHRS; CDR2 reads YFSETQ.

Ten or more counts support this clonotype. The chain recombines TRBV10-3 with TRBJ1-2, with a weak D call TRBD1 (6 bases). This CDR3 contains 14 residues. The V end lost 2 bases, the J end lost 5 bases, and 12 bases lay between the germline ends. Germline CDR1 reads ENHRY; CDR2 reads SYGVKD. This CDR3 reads CAISEGQRIYGYTF. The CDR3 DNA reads TGTGCCATCAGTGAGGGACAGAGGATTTATGGCTACACCTTC.

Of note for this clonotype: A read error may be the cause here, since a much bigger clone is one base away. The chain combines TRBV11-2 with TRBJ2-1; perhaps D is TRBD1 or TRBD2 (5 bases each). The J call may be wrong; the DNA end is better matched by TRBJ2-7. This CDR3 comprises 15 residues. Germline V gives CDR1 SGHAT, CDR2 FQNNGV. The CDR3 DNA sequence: TGTGCCAGCAGCTCATGGGACCCCCGATCTGCCGGGCAGTACTTC. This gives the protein CASSSWDPRSAGQYF.

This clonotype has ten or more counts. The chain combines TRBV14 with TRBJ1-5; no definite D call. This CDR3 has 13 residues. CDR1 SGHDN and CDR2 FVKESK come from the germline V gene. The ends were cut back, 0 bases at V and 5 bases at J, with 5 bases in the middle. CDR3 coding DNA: TGTGCCAGCAGCCAAGATTATCATCAGCCCCAGCATTTT. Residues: CASSQDYHQPQHF. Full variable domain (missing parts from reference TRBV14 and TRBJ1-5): EAGVTQFPSHSVIEKGQTVTLRCDPISGHDNLYWYRRVMGKEIKFLLHFVKESKQDESGMPNNRFLAERTGGTYSTLKVQPAELEDSGVYFCASSQDYHQPQHFGDGTRLSIL.

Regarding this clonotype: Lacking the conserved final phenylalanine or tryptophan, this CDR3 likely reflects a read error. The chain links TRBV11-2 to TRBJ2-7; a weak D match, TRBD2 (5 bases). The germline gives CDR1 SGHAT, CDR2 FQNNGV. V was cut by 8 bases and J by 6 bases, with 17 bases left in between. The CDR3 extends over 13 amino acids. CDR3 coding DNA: TGTGCCAGCTGCCTTGAGGGCTGGGGCGAGCAGTACCTC. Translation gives CASCLEGWGEQYL.

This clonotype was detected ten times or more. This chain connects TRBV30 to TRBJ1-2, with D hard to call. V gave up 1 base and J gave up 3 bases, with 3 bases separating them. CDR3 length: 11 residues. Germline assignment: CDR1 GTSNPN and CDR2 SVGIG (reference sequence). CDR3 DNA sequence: TGTGCCTGGAGTGATGACTATGGCTACACCTTC. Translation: CAWSDDYGYTF.

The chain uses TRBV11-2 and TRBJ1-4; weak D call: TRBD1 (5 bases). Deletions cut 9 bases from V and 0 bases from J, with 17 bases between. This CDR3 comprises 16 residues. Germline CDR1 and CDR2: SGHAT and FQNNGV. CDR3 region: CARSPSFRATNEKLFF. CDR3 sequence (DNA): TGTGCCAGAAGCCCTTCTTTCAGGGCAACTAATGAAAAACTGTTTTTT.